This T cell receptor beta chain stems from a study of metastatic and nonmetastatic thyroid tumors. Authors' processing steps: Building a distant-metastasis classifier for papillary thyroid cancer drew on CDR3 differences across clinicopathological groups. TCRdb recomputed clones from the PCR reads via MiXCR. TCRdb, rather than the study authors, made the V and J calls. The table shows 20,000 or so clones, with 10% to 15% occurring only once. Nobody among the patients had been given any treatment before thyroid surgery. Within the sample, this clone is medium-sized (0.01 to 0.1%). Antigen specificity is unknown. Study results and limitations: A significant increase in TCR beta diversity was reportedly seen in malignant thyroid tumors relative to benign nodules, in blood and tumor.

The sequencing input was blood. This TCR derives from a male donor with papillary thyroid cancer or a benign thyroid nodule (not recorded which). Some clones in this sample may be carry-over from other donors' samples.

CDR3 sequence reads: CASSEMAGALDQPQHF. Written as DNA, the CDR3 is TGTGCCAGCAGTGAAATGGCCGGGGCCCTCGATCAGCCCCAGCATTTT. V is TRBV6-1 and J is TRBJ1-5; D might be TRBD1 (5 bases). The CDR3 runs 16 residues. CDR1 and CDR2 (germline): MNHNS, SASEGT. V shed 2 bases and J shed 5 bases, with 16 bases lying between them.